The 5 T cell receptor beta chains in this list originate from one sample, sequenced in a study of shared clonotypes between healthy human individuals. Generated by immunoSEQ multiplex PCR, the TCRdb table keeps only in-frame clones and is missing some. The table shows about 1 million clones, with more than 65% occurring only once. Sequencing was done on a sample of memory CD4+ T cells sorted from blood. Subset denoted: CD45RA-negative fraction. The receptor source for this set is a man in his late teens or twenties in good health.

Note on this clone: Other DNA sequences of this sample code for an identical CDR3. The chain employs TRBV5-4 and TRBJ2-3; possibly TRBD2 for D (5 bases). Trimming removed 3 bases from V and 4 bases from J, with 9 bases in between. Germline V gives CDR1 SGHNT, CDR2 YYREEE (reference sequence). This CDR3 comprises 13 residues. This CDR3 is CASSSGGPDTQYF. DNA of the CDR3: TGTGCCAGCAGCTCTGGAGGCCCAGATACGCAGTATTTT.

The rearrangement uses TRBV29-1 and TRBJ1-1; D gene unclear. The length of the CDR3 is 12 residues. V was trimmed by 4 bases and J by 1 base, leaving 7 bases between them. CDR1 and CDR2 from the germline V gene are SQVTM and ANQGSEA. CDR3 protein: CSVVSRNTEAFF. CDR3 coding DNA: TGCAGCGTTGTCTCTCGGAACACTGAAGCTTTCTTT. Looking up the rest from reference TRBV29-1 and TRBJ1-1 gives the full variable domain: SAVISQKPSRDICQRGTSLTIQCQVDSQVTMMFWYRQQPGQSLTLIATANQGSEATYESGFVIDKFPISRPNLTFSTLTVSNMSPEDSSIYLCSVVSRNTEAFFGQGTRLTVV.

This clone was seen a few times. This CDR3 is also generated by other DNA sequences in the sample. The CDR3 spells CASRGGNQPQHF. Written as DNA, the CDR3 is TGTGCCAGCCGGGGGGGCAATCAGCCCCAGCATTTT. The chain links TRBV28 to TRBJ1-5; D is possibly TRBD1 (5 bases). Trimming pared 8 bases from V and 2 bases from J, leaving 7 bases between. Germline CDR1 and CDR2: MDHEN and SYDVKM. CDR3 length equals 12 residues.

The chain joins TRBV6-5 to TRBJ2-1, with 9 bases fitting TRBD2. CDR3 length: 15 amino acids. The germline V gene has CDR1 MNHEY and CDR2 SVGAGI. The V gene end was trimmed by 2 bases and the J gene end by 8 bases; junction bases not matched to a gene: 7. This CDR3 reads CASSYLAGSSDEQFF. The CDR3 DNA follows: TGTGCCAGCAGTTACCTAGCGGGAAGTAGTGATGAGCAGTTCTTC.

This chain uses TRBV28 with TRBJ1-2; 9 nucleotides match TRBD1. CDR3 size: 18 residues. The J segment lost 4 bases and the V segment lost 6 bases, leaving 18 bases of the junction unmatched. CDR1 and CDR2 from the germline V gene are MDHEN and SYDVKM. CDR3 sequence reads: CASSPRPDGTGSLYGYTF. The CDR3 region has the DNA TGTGCCAGCAGCCCACGACCCGATGGGACAGGGAGCCTCTATGGCTACACCTTC.